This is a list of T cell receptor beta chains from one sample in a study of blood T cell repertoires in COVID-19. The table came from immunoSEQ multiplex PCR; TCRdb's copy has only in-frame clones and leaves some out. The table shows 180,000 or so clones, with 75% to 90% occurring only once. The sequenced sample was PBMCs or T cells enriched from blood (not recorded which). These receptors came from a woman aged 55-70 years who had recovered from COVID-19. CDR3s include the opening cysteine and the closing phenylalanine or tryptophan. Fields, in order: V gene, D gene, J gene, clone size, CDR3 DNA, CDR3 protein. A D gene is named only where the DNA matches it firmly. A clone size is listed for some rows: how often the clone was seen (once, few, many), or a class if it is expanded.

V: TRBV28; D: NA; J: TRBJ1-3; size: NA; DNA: TGTGCCAGCAGTCCTCGATACCCCCAACAGGGCTCTGGAAACACCATATATTTT; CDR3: CASSPRYPQQGSGNTIYF
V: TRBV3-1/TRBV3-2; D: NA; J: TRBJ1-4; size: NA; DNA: TGTGCCAGCAGCCAAGGGCCAGGGAATGAAAAACTGTTTTTT; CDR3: CASSQGPGNEKLFF
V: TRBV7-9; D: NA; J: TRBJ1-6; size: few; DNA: TGTGCCAGCAGCGGTGGGCCGAATTCACCCCTCCACTTT; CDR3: CASSGGPNSPLHF
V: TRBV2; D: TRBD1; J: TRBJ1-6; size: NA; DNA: TGTGCCAGCAACTACCAGGGGGCTGGTTCACCCCTCCACTTT; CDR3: CASNYQGAGSPLHF
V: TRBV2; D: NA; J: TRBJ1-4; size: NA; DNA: TGTGCCAGCAGTGCGGTTGTAGCTAATGAAAAACTGTTTTTT; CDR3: CASSAVVANEKLFF
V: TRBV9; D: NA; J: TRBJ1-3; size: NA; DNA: TGTGCCAGCAGCGTACATCCGGGCTCTGGAAACACCATATATTTT; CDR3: CASSVHPGSGNTIYF
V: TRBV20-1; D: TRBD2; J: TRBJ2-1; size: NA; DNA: TGCAGTGCTAGTCCCACTAGCGGGAGGATGGGAGAGCAGTTCTTC; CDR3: CSASPTSGRMGEQFF
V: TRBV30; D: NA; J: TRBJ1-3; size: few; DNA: TGTGCCTGGACCTACACTAACTCTGGAAACACCATATATTTT; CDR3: CAWTYTNSGNTIYF
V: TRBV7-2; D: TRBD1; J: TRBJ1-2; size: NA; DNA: TGTGCCAGCAGCTTACCGGGACAGGCCATTTATGGCTACACCTTC; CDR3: CASSLPGQAIYGYTF
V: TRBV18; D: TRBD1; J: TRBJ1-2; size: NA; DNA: TGTGCCAGCTCATTCGACAGGGGACACTATGGCTACACCTTC; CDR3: CASSFDRGHYGYTF
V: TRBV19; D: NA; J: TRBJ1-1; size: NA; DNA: TGTGCCAGTAGTATTGGGCAAACACCAGAGAACACTGAAGCTTTCTTT; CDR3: CASSIGQTPENTEAFF
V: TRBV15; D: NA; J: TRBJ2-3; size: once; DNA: TGTGCCACCAGCGGGCGGGGTTCAGATACGCAGTATTTT; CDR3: CATSGRGSDTQYF
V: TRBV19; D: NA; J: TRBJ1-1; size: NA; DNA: TGTGCCAGTAGTATAATAACCTCCGGGAACACTGAAGCTTTCTTT; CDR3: CASSIITSGNTEAFF
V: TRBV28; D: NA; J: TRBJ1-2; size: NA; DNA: TGTGCCAGCCAAGAGGGGGGGCCCCTGCGGAATGGCTACACCTTC; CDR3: CASQEGGPLRNGYTF
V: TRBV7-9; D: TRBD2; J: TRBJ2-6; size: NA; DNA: TGTGCCAGCAGCAAAGGGGGGCTAGCGGGAGCTGGGGCCAACGTCCTGACTTTC; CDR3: CASSKGGLAGAGANVLTF
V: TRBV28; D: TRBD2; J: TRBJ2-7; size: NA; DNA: TGTGCCAGCAGTGAATGGAGACTAGCGGGAGGGGGATACGAGCAGTACTTC; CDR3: CASSEWRLAGGGYEQYF
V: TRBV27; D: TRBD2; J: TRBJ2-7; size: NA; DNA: TGTGCCAGCAGTCCGTTAGCGGGAGGACTATACGAGCAGTACTTC; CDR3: CASSPLAGGLYEQYF
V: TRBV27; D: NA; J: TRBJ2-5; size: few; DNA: TGTGCCACCTCGGTAGCAGGGGGGCGGGAGACCCAGTACTTC; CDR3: CATSVAGGRETQYF
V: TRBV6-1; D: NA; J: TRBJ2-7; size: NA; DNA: TGTGCCAGCAGTGAAGAAGAGGGAAGCGAGCAGTACTTC; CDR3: CASSEEEGSEQYF
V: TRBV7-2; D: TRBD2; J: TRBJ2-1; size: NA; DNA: TGTGCCAGCAGCACCCCGACTAGCGGGGGGATAAATGAGCAGTTCTTC; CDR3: CASSTPTSGGINEQFF
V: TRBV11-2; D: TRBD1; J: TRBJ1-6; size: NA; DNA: TGTGCCAGCAGCTTAGCAGGGGGGACCTATAATTCACCCCTCCACTTT; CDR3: CASSLAGGTYNSPLHF
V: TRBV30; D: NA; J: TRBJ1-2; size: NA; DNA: TGTGCCTGGAGTGTACGGGTACAGGCTTATGGCTACACCTTC; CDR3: CAWSVRVQAYGYTF
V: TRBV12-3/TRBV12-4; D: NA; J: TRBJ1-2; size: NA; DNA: TGTGCCAGCAGCGACACCTTCTATGGCTACACCTTC; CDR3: CASSDTFYGYTF
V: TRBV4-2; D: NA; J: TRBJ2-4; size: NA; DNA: TGTGCCAGCAGCCAAGGAGAAGGGGCGTCCAAAAACATTCAGTACTTC; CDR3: CASSQGEGASKNIQYF
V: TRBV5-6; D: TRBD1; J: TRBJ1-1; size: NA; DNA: TGTGCCAGCAGCCCCGAACCTACAGGGGTGAACACTGAAGCTTTCTTT; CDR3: CASSPEPTGVNTEAFF
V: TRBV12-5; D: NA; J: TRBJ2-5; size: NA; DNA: TGTGCTAGTGGCGACCAAGAGACCCAGTACTTC; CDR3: CASGDQETQYF
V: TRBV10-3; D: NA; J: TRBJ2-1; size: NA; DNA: TGTGCCATCAGGCGGGTATCGGACAATGAGCAGTTCTTC; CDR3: CAIRRVSDNEQFF
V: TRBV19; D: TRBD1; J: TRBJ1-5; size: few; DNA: TGTGCCAGTAGTACCTCGGGACAGAACAATCAGCCCCAGCATTTT; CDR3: CASSTSGQNNQPQHF
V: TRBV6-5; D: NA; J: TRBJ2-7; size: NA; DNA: TGTGCCAGCAGGGACAACTACGAGCAGTACTTC; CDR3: CASRDNYEQYF
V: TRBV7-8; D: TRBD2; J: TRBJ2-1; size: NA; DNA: TGTGCCAGCAGCCCTAGCGGGACTCAATACAATGAGCAGTTCTTC; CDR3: CASSPSGTQYNEQFF
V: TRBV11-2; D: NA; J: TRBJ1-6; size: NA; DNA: TGTGCCAGCAGCGCAGAAACAGGGTGGAATTCACCCCTCCACTTT; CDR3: CASSAETGWNSPLHF
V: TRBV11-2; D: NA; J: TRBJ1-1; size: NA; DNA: TGTGCCAGCAGCTTAGCGAACAGGGCTACTGAAGCTTTCTTT; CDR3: CASSLANRATEAFF
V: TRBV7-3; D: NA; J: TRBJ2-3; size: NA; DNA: TGTGCCAGCAGCCTATTGTTTCCCCCCGATACGCAGTATTTT; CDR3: CASSLLFPPDTQYF
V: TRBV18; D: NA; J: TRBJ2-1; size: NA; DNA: TGTGCCAGCTCACCAGGGCTCCGCAACTCCTACAATGAGCAGTTCTTC; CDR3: CASSPGLRNSYNEQFF
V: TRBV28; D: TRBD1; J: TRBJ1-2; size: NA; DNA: TGTGCCAGCAGTTTCCGATCCAGGGGGCTTGGCTACACCTTC; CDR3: CASSFRSRGLGYTF
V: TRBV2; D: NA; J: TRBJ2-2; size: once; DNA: TGTGCCAGCCATAGGAGAAGGACGAACACCGGGGAGCTGTTTTTT; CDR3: CASHRRRTNTGELFF
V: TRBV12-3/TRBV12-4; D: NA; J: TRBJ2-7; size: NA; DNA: TGTGCCAGCAGTTTACAGGAAGCCTACGAGCAGTACTTC; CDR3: CASSLQEAYEQYF